The 26 T cell receptor beta chains presented below share a single source sample, sequenced in a study of T cells in Graves' hyperthyroidism and ophthalmopathy. The CDR3 regions of TCR beta were amplified from RNA transcripts. The HTBI primer set drove a first-round RT-PCR of the TCR CDR3. MiXCR was run by TCRdb on the multiplex PCR reads, yielding one entry per CDR3 protein. The sample has approximately 220,000 distinct CDR3 sequences, around 16% seen once. Sample: blood. The receptors were sampled from a man aged 35 to 55 with Graves' hyperthyroidism.

This clonotype was counted many times. This chain connects TRBV7-9 to TRBJ2-7; no reliable D call. The V gene lost 5 bases and the J gene lost 3 bases, with 14 bases spanning the gap. The CDR3 extends over 14 amino acids. CDR1 and CDR2 (germline): SEHNR, FQNEAQ (reference sequence). The CDR3 loop reads CASSPDGPLYEQYF. In DNA form, the CDR3 reads TGTGCCAGCAGCCCAGACGGACCACTCTACGAGCAGTACTTC.

This clonotype was picked up one time. Being one base from a much bigger clone, this may be a read error. The CDR3 DNA is TGTGCCGGCAGTAAACAGGGAGGCAATCAGCCCCAGCATTTT. Translation: CAGSKQGGNQPQHF. J is TRBJ1-5 and V is TRBV2, with D perhaps matching TRBD1 (6 bases). CDR1 and CDR2 (germline): SNHLY, FYNNEI. The CDR3 consists of 14 residues.

The table lists this clonotype with many counts. The genes are TRBV3-1 and TRBJ1-1, with 7 bases lining up with TRBD1. CDR3 length equals 17 residues. Looked up from germline, CDR1 is LGHDT and CDR2 is YNNKEL (reference sequence). The V gene end was trimmed by 4 bases and the J gene end by 0 bases; junction bases not matched to a gene: 11. The CDR3 nucleotides are TGTGCCAGCAGCCCCCGCCGGACAGGACCTATGAACACTGAAGCTTTCTTT. Amino acids: CASSPRRTGPMNTEAFF.

This clonotype was counted ten times or more. The chain links TRBV7-8 to TRBJ2-3, with 10 positions matching TRBD2. The CDR3 loop spans 17 amino acids. The V gene's germline CDR1 is SGHVS and CDR2 FQNEAQ. V dropped 5 bases and J dropped 2; count of bases not matched to a gene: 10. CDR3 protein: CASSPLAGALFTDTQYF. CDR3 in DNA: TGTGCCAGCAGCCCCCTAGCGGGGGCCCTTTTCACAGATACGCAGTATTTT.

This clonotype has more than one count but fewer than ten. The chain has TRBV14 and TRBJ1-4; D may be TRBD1 (5 bases). The CDR3 contains 16 residues. V lost 0 bases, J lost 3 bases, and 11 bases lay in between. The germline V gene has CDR1 SGHDN and CDR2 FVKESK. The CDR3 nucleotides are TGTGCCAGCAGCCAAGAAGGGGACGGACCTAATGAAAAACTGTTTTTT. Translation gives CASSQEGDGPNEKLFF. Combining the CDR3 with reference TRBV14 and TRBJ1-4 gives the whole variable domain EAGVTQFPSHSVIEKGQTVTLRCDPISGHDNLYWYRRVMGKEIKFLLHFVKESKQDESGMPNNRFLAERTGGTYSTLKVQPAELEDSGVYFCASSQEGDGPNEKLFFGSGTQLSVL.

This clonotype was seen repeatedly, ten times or more. V usage is TRBV6-1 and J usage is TRBJ2-7; TRBD2 agrees at 10 bases. CDR3 length: 13 residues. Germline CDR1 is MNHNS and CDR2 is SASEGT. Trimming removed 6 bases from V and 5 bases from J; junction bases left unmatched: 4. The CDR3 DNA reads TGTGCCAGCAGAGCACTAGCGGGGCACGAGCAGTACTTC. Amino acid sequence: CASRALAGHEQYF.

This clonotype was seen only a few times. This chain connects TRBV7-9 to TRBJ2-5; unclear D gene. The CDR3 extends over 16 amino acids. CDR1 is SEHNR, CDR2 FQNEAQ, per germline (reference sequence). V was shortened by 5 bases and J by 0 bases, with 16 bases between the two germline ends. In nucleotides, the CDR3 is TGTGCCAGCAGCCCTCCCCCGAAGCTGCACCAAGAGACCCAGTACTTC. Translating gives CASSPPPKLHQETQYF.

The chain employs TRBV6-2 or TRBV6-3 and TRBJ2-1, with no clear D. V shed 6 bases and J shed 10 bases, with 16 bases lying between them. The CDR3 is 13 amino acids. Per germline, CDR1 MNHEY and CDR2 SVGEGT. This CDR3 is CASRFGAQAEQFF. In DNA, the CDR3 is TGTGCCAGCAGATTCGGTGCTCAGGCGGAGCAGTTCTTC.

This clonotype was recorded many times. The chain has TRBV18 and TRBJ1-1; TRBD1 matches at 9 bases. The germline V gene has CDR1 KGHSH and CDR2 LQKENI. With V trimmed by 4 bases and J by 4 bases, 4 bases remained unmatched. The length of the CDR3 is 14 residues. The CDR3 DNA sequence: TGTGCCAGCTCACTACAACAGGGGGCCACTGAAGCTTTCTTT. It is translated as CASSLQQGATEAFF.

This clonotype has more than one count but fewer than ten. This may stem from a read error, because a much larger clone lies one nucleotide away. The chain couples TRBV18 to TRBJ2-5; 9 nucleotides agree with TRBD2. The CDR3 extends over 17 amino acids. CDR1 KGHSH and CDR2 LQKENI come from the germline V gene. CDR3 residues: CAGSPRTSGGSQETQYF. As DNA, the CDR3 is TGTGCCGGCTCACCACGAACCAGCGGGGGGAGCCAAGAGACCCAGTACTTC.

In this sample, this clonotype turned up many times. The chain joins TRBV2 to TRBJ2-5, with D perhaps matching TRBD1 (6 bases). The CDR3 contains 15 residues. V shed 6 bases and J shed 1 base, with 15 bases lying between them. The germline V gene has CDR1 SNHLY and CDR2 FYNNEI. CDR3 nucleotides: TGTGCCAGCAGATCCCGGGACACGAGCCAAGAGACCCAGTACTTC. It codes for CASRSRDTSQETQYF.

This clonotype was observed a handful of times. The genes are TRBV11-2 and TRBJ2-3; 8 nucleotides agree with TRBD2. Germline CDR1 SGHAT, CDR2 FQNNGV. CDR3 length: 16 residues. V dropped 1 base and J dropped 0; count of bases not matched to a gene: 3. CDR3 sequence reads: CASSLGGGTSTDTQYF. In DNA, the CDR3 is TGTGCCAGCAGCTTAGGCGGGGGGACTAGCACAGATACGCAGTATTTT.

This clonotype appeared many times. Here the CDR3 reads CAISEVLALGGDTQYF. CDR3 in DNA: TGTGCCATCAGTGAGGTCCTAGCCCTCGGTGGTGATACGCAGTATTTT. This chain uses TRBV10-3 with TRBJ2-3, with a weak D call TRBD2 (5 bases). From germline, CDR1 is ENHRY and CDR2 SYGVKD. The CDR3 extends over 16 amino acids. Trimming pared 2 bases from V and 6 bases from J, leaving 18 bases between.

In its sample, this clonotype was seen many times. V usage is TRBV28 and J usage is TRBJ1-1, with no clear D. CDR1 MDHEN and CDR2 SYDVKM come from the germline V gene. The CDR3 consists of 13 residues. Trimming pared 1 base from V and 8 bases from J, leaving 11 bases between. As DNA, the CDR3 is TGTGCCAGCAGTTTATATCGACTAGGCGAAGCTTTCTTT. This gives the protein CASSLYRLGEAFF.

In the case of this clonotype: This may arise from a read error, as a much more abundant clone is one base away. The chain links TRBV3-2 to TRBJ1-1. TRBV3-2 constitutes a pseudogene. This CDR3 comprises 15 residues. CDR3 coding DNA: TGTGCCAGCAGCCGGTCCACGAGATATACAACTGAAGCTTTCTTT. Translated, it gives CASSRSTRYTTEAFF.

Ten or more counts support this clonotype. This rearrangement joins TRBV18 to TRBJ1-1; D possibly corresponds to TRBD1 (5 bases). Trimming took 2 bases from V and 1 from J, leaving 14 bases between them. Germline V gene data show CDR1 as KGHSH and CDR2 as LQKENI. This CDR3 is built from 16 residues. CDR3 nucleotides: TGTGCCAGCTCACCAATTGGGGGGTTAGAGAACACTGAAGCTTTCTTT. Protein product: CASSPIGGLENTEAFF. Variable domain in full (rest from reference TRBV18 and TRBJ1-1): NAGVMQNPRHLVRRRGQEARLRCSPMKGHSHVYWYRQLPEEGLKFMVYLQKENIIDESGMPKERFSAEFPKEGPSILRIQQVVRGDSAAYFCASSPIGGLENTEAFFGQGTRLTVV.

Ten or more counts support this clonotype. This chain uses TRBV11-1 with TRBJ1-1; 10 bases are a match to TRBD1. The CDR3 is made up of 15 amino acids. Germline CDR1 reads SGHAT; CDR2 reads FQDESV (reference sequence). V dropped 5 bases and J dropped 3; count of bases not matched to a gene: 6. DNA for the CDR3: TGTGCCAGCAGCACCCCCGGACAGGGGGACACTGAAGCTTTCTTT. The encoded protein is CASSTPGQGDTEAFF.

J is TRBJ2-3 and V is TRBV10-2; tentative D call: TRBD2 (6 bases). The CDR3 consists of 16 residues. V was clipped by 0 bases and J by 9 bases, with 19 bases between them. CDR1 and CDR2 (germline): WSHSY, SAAADI. CDR3 DNA sequence: TGCGCCAGCAGTGAGTCGTCCGGACGGGAGCTTGGGACGCAGTATTTT. Protein product: CASSESSGRELGTQYF.

This clonotype occurred many times. The gene calls are TRBV7-9 and TRBJ2-3; D could derive from TRBD1 or TRBD2 (6 bases each). The V gene lost 5 bases and the J gene lost 6 bases, with 18 bases spanning the gap. This CDR3 region has 15 residues. Germline CDR1 SEHNR, CDR2 FQNEAQ (reference sequence). CDR3 residues: CASSLPGVGGDTQYF. CDR3 nucleotide sequence: TGTGCCAGCAGCCTACCAGGGGTAGGAGGGGATACGCAGTATTTT. Looking up the rest from reference TRBV7-9 and TRBJ2-3 gives the full variable domain: DTGVSQNPRHKITKRGQNVTFRCDPISEHNRLYWYRQTLGQGPEFLTYFQNEAQLEKSRLLSDRFSAERPKGSFSTLEIQRTEQGDSAMYLCASSLPGVGGDTQYFGPGTRLTVL.

This clonotype has a count of ten or more. The rearrangement uses TRBV3-1 and TRBJ1-1; D remains unclear. V was trimmed by 1 base and J by 1 base, leaving 7 bases between them. Looked up from germline, CDR1 is LGHDT and CDR2 is YNNKEL (reference sequence). The length of the CDR3 is 14 residues. The CDR3 bases are TGTGCCAGCAGCCAAGCTTGGGGGAACACTGAAGCTTTCTTT. Its translation is CASSQAWGNTEAFF.

This clonotype was detected ten times or more. The chain uses TRBV20-1 and TRBJ2-1; D not certain. This CDR3 has 12 residues. V lost 3 bases to trimming and J lost 5 bases, with 8 bases between them. The V gene's germline CDR1 is DFQATT and CDR2 SNEGSKA (reference sequence). The CDR3 here is CSARRRDNEQFF. Here the CDR3 DNA reads TGCAGTGCTAGGAGAAGAGACAATGAGCAGTTCTTC.

This clonotype came up a few times. The J gene is TRBJ2-1, the V gene TRBV7-3, with 8 bases identical to TRBD2. This CDR3 contains 16 residues. Trimming at V came to 5 bases and at J to 5 bases, leaving 11 bases not matched to a gene. Germline-derived CDR1 and CDR2 are SGHTA and FQGTGA. CDR3 residues: CASSPFGTGGHNEQFF. In DNA, the CDR3 is TGTGCCAGCAGCCCCTTCGGGACGGGGGGGCACAATGAGCAGTTCTTC. Full variable domain (rest looked up from reference TRBV7-3 and TRBJ2-1): GAGVSQTPSNKVTEKGKYVELRCDPISGHTALYWYRQSLGQGPEFLIYFQGTGAADDSGLPNDRFFAVRPEGSVSTLKIQRTERGDSAVYLCASSPFGTGGHNEQFFGPGTRLTVL.

This clonotype has at least ten counts. The V gene is TRBV15, the J gene TRBJ1-5, with 7 bases matching TRBD1. This CDR3 comprises 17 residues. V was clipped by 0 bases and J by 3 bases; unmatched bases: 8. CDR1 and CDR2 from the germline V gene are LNHNV and YYDKDF (reference sequence). The CDR3 spells CATSRDQGTAYNQPQHF. In nucleotides, the CDR3 is TGTGCCACCAGCAGAGATCAAGGGACAGCATACAATCAGCCCCAGCATTTT.

Turning to this clonotype: A read error may produce the germline difference seen at one junction end. The chain uses TRBV5-1 and TRBJ1-1, with D uncertain. Germline CDR1 reads SGHRS; CDR2 reads YFSETQ. The CDR3 has 14 amino acids. Here the CDR3 reads CASSFQVRGTEAFF. The DNA of the CDR3 is TGTGCCAGCAGCTTTCAGGTTCGGGGCACTGAAGCTTTCTTT.

The CDR3 is CSAYGLAGSATHTDTQYF. The DNA of the CDR3 is TGCAGTGCTTACGGACTAGCGGGATCCGCCACCCACACAGATACGCAGTATTTT. The chain has TRBV20-1 and TRBJ2-3; TRBD2 agrees at 12 bases. V lost 5 bases and J lost 2; bases outside the gene matches: 14. The CDR3 covers 18 residues. Germline lookup yields CDR1 DFQATT and CDR2 SNEGSKA (reference sequence).

Points on this clonotype: This may be a read error, as it is one base from a much larger clone. The genes are TRBV28 and TRBJ1-3; D gene unclear. The V gene's germline CDR1 is MDHEN and CDR2 SYDVKM. V was cut by 4 bases and J by 0 bases, with 10 bases left in between. The length of the CDR3 is 15 residues. In nucleotides, the CDR3 is TGTGCCAGCAGTTCCGGGAAGCTCTCTGGAAACACCATATATTTT. The encoded protein is CASSSGKLSGNTIYF.